This T cell receptor beta chain was sequenced for a study of beta chain features in type 1 diabetes. Overall study context: No age, gender or cell yield differences were seen between patients and healthy donors. Study-wide results and limits: The study found moderately but significantly shorter TCRB CDR3s in all four CD4+ subsets of Type 1 diabetes patients. Among type 1 diabetes patients, VDJ junctions had fewer insertions and more deletions. The naive, central memory and Treg TCRB repertoires looked more alike in patients than they did in healthy donors.

Expressed TCRB transcripts were sequenced because the isolated RNA had all been reverse transcribed beforehand. The table came from immunoSEQ multiplex PCR; TCRdb's copy has only in-frame clones and leaves some out. The table shows hundreds of thousands of clones, with about an eighth occurring only once. The CDR3 spans 13 residues. The germline CDR1 and CDR2 sequences are SGHNT and YYREEE (reference sequence). With 3 bases removed from V and 3 bases from J, the gap between germline ends came to 8 bases. Staining for CD45RO/CCR7/CD25/CD127/CD95/CD27 allowed sorting of CD4+ naive, central memory, regulatory and stem cell-like memory cells. Remarks on this clone: Its target is unknown.

The sequence was collected from a man aged 18 to 29 with type 1 diabetes. Material for sequencing was naive CD4+ T cells from blood. This rearrangement joins TRBV5-4 to TRBJ2-3; D remains unclear. CDR3 sequence (DNA): TGTGCCAGCAGCTCCTCCCCTACAGATACGCAGTATTTT. It codes for CASSSSPTDTQYF.